This T cell receptor (beta chain) stems from a study of T cell changes during pregnancy in multiple sclerosis (dated by TCRdb to about 2019). Study-wide context: The study looked at changes in the T cell repertoire across pregnancy in women with multiple sclerosis.

In this sample, this clone turned up once. The specificity of this receptor is unknown. Base qualities are missing; no much larger clone stands one base away. At the junction V is shortened by 8 bases and J by 5 bases, with 13 bases in between. The CDR3 spans 12 residues, from the cysteine through the phenylalanine. Only the CDR3 region is kept as DNA, spanning 36 bases read in frame from base 1. Based on the germline V gene, the CDR1 and CDR2 sequences are SNHLY and FYNNEI. Library method: the immunoSEQ multiplex PCR assay. The source is immuneACCESS, and TCRdb retained only in-frame sequences with V and J called. Part of the clones is not carried over; for the studies checked, unresolved V genes explain less than half of this, and the remainder is unexplained. Counted in this sample were tens of thousands of clones; 90% of them appeared once. The ten largest account for over 0.5% of the sample.

The origin of this receptor is a female donor with multiple sclerosis, enrolled in a pregnancy study. The material was CD4+ T cells from peripheral blood mononuclear cells, obtained in the first trimester of pregnancy. Recombination joined TRBV2 with TRBJ2-7, with the D gene too uncertain to name. The nucleotides read TGTGCCAGCGGAACAGATTATCACGAGCAGTACTTC. Protein translation: CASGTDYHEQYF.